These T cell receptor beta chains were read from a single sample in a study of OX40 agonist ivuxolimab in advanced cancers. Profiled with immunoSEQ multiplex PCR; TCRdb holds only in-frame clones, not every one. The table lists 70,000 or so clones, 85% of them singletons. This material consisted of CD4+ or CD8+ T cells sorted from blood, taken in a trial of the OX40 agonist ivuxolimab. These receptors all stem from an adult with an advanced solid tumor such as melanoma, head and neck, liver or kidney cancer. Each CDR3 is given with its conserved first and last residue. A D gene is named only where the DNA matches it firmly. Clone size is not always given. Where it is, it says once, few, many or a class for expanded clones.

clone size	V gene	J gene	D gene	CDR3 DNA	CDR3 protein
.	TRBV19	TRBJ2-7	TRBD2	TGTGCCAGTAGGCCCTCGGGGACTAGCGGGAGTGGAGCGTACTTC	CASRPSGTSGSGAYF
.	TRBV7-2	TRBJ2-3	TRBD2	TGTGCCAGCAGCTTAGTTCAGCGGGGTTCGACAGATACGCAGTATTTT	CASSLVQRGSTDTQYF
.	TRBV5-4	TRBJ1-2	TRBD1	TGTGCCAGCAGCTTGGGCGACAGGGGGCCTTTCTATGGCTACACCTTC	CASSLGDRGPFYGYTF
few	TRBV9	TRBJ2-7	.	TGTGCCAGCAGCGTCACAGGGAACTCCTACGAGCAGTACTTC	CASSVTGNSYEQYF
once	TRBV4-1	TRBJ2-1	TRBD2	TGCGCCAGCAGCCAAGACTCTAGCGGGAGTAGTTACAATGAGCAGTTCTTC	CASSQDSSGSSYNEQFF
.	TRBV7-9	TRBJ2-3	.	TGTGCCAGCAGCTCCTTCAGTGGGGGACGGTACTGGGATACGCAGTATTTT	CASSSFSGGRYWDTQYF
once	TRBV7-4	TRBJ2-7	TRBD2	TGTGCCAGCAGCTTAGAGTCTAGCGGGAGCCCGGACGAGCAGTACTTC	CASSLESSGSPDEQYF
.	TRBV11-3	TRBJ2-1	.	TGTGCCAGCAGCTTGTCCGGGAGCTCCTACAATGAGCAGTTCTTC	CASSLSGSSYNEQFF
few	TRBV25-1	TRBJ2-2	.	TGTGCCAGCAGTGAATACAGGGGCGCCGGGGAGCTGTTTTTT	CASSEYRGAGELFF
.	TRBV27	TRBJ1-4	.	TGTGCCAGCAGTTTATATCCTGGGAACGAAAAACTGTTTTTT	CASSLYPGNEKLFF
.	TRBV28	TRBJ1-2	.	TGTGCCAGCAGAGACAGGAGTGCCACTAACTATGGCTACACCTTC	CASRDRSATNYGYTF